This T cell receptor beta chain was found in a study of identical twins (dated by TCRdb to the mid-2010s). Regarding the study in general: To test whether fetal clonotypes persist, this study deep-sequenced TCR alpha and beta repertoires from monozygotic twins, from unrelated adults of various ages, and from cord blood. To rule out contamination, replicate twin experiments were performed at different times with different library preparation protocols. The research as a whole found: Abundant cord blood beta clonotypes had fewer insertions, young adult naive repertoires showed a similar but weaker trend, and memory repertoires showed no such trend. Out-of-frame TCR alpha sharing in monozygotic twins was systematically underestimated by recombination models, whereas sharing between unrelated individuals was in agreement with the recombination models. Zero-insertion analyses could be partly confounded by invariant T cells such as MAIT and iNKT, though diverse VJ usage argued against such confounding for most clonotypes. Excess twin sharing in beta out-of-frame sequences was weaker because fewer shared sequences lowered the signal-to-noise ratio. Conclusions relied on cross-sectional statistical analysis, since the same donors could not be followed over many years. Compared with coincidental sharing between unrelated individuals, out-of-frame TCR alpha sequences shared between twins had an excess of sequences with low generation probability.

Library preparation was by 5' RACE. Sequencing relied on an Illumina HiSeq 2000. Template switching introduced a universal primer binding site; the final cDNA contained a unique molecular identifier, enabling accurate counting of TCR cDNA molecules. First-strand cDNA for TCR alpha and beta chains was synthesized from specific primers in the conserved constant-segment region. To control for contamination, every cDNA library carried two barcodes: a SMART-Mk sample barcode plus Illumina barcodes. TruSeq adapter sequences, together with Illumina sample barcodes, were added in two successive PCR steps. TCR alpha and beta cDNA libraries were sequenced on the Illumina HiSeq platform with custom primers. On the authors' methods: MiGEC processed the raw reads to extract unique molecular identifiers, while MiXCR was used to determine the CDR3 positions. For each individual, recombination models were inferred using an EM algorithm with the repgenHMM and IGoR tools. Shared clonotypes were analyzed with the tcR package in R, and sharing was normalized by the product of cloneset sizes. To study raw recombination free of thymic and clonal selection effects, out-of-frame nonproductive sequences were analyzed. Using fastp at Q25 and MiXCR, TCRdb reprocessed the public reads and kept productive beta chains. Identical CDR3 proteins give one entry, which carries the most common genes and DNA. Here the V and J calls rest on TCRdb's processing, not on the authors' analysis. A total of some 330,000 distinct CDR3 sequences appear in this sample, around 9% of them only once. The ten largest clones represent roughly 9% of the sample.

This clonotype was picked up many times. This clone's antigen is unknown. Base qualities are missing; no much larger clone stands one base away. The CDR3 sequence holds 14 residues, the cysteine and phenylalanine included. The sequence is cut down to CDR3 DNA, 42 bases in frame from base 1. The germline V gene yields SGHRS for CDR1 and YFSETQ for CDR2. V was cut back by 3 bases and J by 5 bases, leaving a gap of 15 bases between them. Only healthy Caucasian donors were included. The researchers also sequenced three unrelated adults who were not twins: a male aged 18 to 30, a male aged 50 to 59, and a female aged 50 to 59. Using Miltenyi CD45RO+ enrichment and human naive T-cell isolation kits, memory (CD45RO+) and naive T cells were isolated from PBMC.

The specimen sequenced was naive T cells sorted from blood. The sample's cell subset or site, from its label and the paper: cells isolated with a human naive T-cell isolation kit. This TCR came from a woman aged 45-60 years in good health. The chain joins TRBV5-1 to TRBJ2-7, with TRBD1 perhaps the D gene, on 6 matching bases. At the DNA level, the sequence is TGCGCCAGCAGCTACAGGGTAGATGGCGACGAGCAGTACTTC. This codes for CASSYRVDGDEQYF.